This entry lists 2 T cell receptor beta chains sequenced from one sample in a study of T cell repertoires in cytomegalovirus infection. Antigen specificity for these receptors is unknown. TCRdb analysed the reads with MiXCR anew, one entry per CDR3 protein. The sample has approximately 340,000 distinct CDR3 sequences; roughly 28% are singletons. The sequencing used cultured PBMCs, collected from culture after CMV antigen stimulation. The receptor set was obtained from a human donor in good health (CMV status not recorded). Some clones in this sample may be carry-over from other donors' samples.

This clonotype was observed a few times. As DNA, the CDR3 is TGCGCCAGCAGCTCCTCCTCGTGGGGCACCGGGGAGCTGTTTTTT. This encodes CASSSSSWGTGELFF. The V gene is TRBV5-1, the J gene TRBJ2-2; D gene uncertain. The CDR3 contains 15 residues. V was trimmed by 3 bases and J by 4 bases, leaving 13 bases between them. Germline V gene sequence: CDR1 SGHRS, CDR2 YFSETQ.

The V call is TRBV20-1, the J call TRBJ2-5, with 14 nucleotides matching TRBD2. Per germline, CDR1 DFQATT and CDR2 SNEGSKA (reference sequence). Losses at the gene ends were 2 bases for V and 5 bases for J; bases not matched to a gene: 10. The CDR3 is 17 residues long. The chain's CDR3 is CSARPRGLAGGRETQYF. In DNA, the CDR3 is TGCAGTGCTAGACCCCGTGGACTAGCGGGGGGCCGCGAGACCCAGTACTTC.